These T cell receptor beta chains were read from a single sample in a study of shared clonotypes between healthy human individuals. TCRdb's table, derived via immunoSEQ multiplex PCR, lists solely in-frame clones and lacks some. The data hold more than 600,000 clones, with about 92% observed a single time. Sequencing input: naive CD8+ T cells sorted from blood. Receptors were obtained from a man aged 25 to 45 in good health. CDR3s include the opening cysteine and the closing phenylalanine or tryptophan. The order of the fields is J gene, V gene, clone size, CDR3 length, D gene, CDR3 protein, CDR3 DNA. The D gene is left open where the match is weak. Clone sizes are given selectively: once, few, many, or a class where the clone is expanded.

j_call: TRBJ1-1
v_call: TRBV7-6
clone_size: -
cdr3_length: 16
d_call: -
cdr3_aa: CASSPGWIRVNTEAFF
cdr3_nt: TGTGCCAGCAGTCCGGGTTGGATAAGGGTAAACACTGAAGCTTTCTTT

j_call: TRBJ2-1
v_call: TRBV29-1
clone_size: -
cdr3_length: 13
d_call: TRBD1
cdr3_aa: CSVGQGTYNEQFF
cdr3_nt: TGCAGCGTGGGACAGGGAACCTACAATGAGCAGTTCTTC

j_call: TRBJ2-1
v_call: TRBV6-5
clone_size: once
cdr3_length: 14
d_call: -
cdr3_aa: CASRAGGTYNEQFF
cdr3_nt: TGTGCCAGCAGGGCTGGCGGGACCTACAATGAGCAGTTCTTC

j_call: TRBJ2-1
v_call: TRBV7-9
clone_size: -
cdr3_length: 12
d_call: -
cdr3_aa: CASSLESVEQFF
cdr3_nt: TGTGCCAGCAGCTTAGAGTCTGTGGAGCAGTTCTTC

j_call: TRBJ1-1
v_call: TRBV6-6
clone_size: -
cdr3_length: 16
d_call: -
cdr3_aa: CASSYSRFRQNTEAFF
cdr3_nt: TGTGCCAGCAGTTACTCGAGGTTTCGGCAGAACACTGAAGCTTTCTTT

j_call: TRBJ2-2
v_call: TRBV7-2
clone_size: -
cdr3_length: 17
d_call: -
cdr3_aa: CASSLAVGKAGTGELFF
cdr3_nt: TGTGCCAGCAGCTTAGCGGTGGGGAAGGCGGGAACCGGGGAGCTGTTTTTT

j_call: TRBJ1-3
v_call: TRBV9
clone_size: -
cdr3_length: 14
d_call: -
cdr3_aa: CASRGASSGNTIYF
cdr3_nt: TGTGCCAGCCGGGGGGCCTCCTCTGGAAACACCATATATTTT

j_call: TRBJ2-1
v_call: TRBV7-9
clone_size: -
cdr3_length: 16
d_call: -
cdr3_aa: CASLNTQDSSYNEQFF
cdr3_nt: TGTGCCAGCCTAAACACCCAGGACAGCTCCTACAATGAGCAGTTCTTC

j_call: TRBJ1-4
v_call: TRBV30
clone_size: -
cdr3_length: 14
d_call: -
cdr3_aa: CAWSVDTVDEKLFF
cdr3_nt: TGTGCCTGGAGTGTGGACACAGTGGATGAAAAACTGTTTTTT

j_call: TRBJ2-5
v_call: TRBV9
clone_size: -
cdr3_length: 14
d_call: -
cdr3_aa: CASSVFDGQETQYF
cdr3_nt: TGTGCCAGCAGCGTATTCGACGGACAAGAGACCCAGTACTTC

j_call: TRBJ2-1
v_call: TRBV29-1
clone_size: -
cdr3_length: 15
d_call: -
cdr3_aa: CSVEVSEGTYNEQFF
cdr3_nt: TGCAGCGTTGAAGTGTCGGAGGGTACGTACAATGAGCAGTTCTTC

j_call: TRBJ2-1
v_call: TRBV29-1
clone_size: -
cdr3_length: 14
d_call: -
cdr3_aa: CSVEWRRSYNEQFF
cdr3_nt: TGCAGCGTTGAGTGGAGACGCTCCTACAATGAGCAGTTCTTC

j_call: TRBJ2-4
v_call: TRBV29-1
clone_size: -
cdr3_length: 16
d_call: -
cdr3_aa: CSVEVDSGWAKNIQYF
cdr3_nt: TGCAGCGTTGAAGTGGACTCCGGGTGGGCCAAAAACATTCAGTACTTC

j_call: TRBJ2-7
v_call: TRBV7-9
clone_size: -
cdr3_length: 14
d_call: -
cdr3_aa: CASSPITSTYEQYF
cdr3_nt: TGTGCCAGCAGCCCGATCACCAGTACCTACGAGCAGTACTTC

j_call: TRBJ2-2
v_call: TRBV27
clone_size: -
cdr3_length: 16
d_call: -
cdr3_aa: CASSLVGQSGAGELFF
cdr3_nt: TGTGCCAGCAGTTTAGTTGGGCAGTCCGGCGCCGGGGAGCTGTTTTTT

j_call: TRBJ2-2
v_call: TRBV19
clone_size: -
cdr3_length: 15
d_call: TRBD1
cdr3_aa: CASRGDRRNTGELFF
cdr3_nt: TGTGCCAGTAGAGGGGACAGGCGGAACACCGGGGAGCTGTTTTTT

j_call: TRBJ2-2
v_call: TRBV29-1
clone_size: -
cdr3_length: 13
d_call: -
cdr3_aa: CSVVWGATGELFF
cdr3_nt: TGCAGCGTTGTATGGGGGGCAACCGGGGAGCTGTTTTTT

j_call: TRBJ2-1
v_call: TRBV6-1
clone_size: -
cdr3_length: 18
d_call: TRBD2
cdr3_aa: CASSAGLAGGPRDNEQFF
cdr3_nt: TGTGCCAGCAGTGCGGGACTAGCGGGAGGTCCCCGAGACAATGAGCAGTTCTTC

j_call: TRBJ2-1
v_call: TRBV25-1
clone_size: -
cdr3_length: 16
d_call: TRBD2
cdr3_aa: CASSEYGTSGYNEQFF
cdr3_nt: TGTGCCAGCAGTGAATATGGGACTAGCGGCTACAATGAGCAGTTCTTC

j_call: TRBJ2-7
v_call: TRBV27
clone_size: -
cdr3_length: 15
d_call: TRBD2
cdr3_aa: CASSLGLAGINEQYF
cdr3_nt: TGTGCCAGCAGTTTAGGACTAGCGGGAATAAACGAGCAGTACTTC

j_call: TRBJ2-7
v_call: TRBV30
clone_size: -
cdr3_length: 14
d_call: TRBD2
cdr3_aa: CAWNPGGGSYEQYF
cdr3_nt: TGTGCCTGGAATCCCGGGGGGGGATCCTACGAGCAGTACTTC

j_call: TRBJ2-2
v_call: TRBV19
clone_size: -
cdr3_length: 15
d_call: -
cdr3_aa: CASSIAGLSTGELFF
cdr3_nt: TGTGCCAGTAGTATAGCCGGGTTAAGCACCGGGGAGCTGTTTTTT

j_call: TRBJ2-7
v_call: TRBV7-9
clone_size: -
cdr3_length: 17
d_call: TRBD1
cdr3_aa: CASSDGTGGGWSYEQYF
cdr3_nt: TGTGCCAGCAGCGATGGGACAGGAGGAGGCTGGTCCTACGAGCAGTACTTC

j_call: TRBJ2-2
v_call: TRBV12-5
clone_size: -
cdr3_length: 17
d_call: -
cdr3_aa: CASGLVLEGANTGELFF
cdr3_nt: TGTGCTAGTGGTTTGGTACTCGAGGGAGCGAACACCGGGGAGCTGTTTTTT

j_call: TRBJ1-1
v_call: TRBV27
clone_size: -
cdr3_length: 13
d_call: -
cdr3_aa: CASSLSPQSGAFF
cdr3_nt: TGTGCCAGCAGTTTATCGCCACAGAGTGGAGCTTTCTTT

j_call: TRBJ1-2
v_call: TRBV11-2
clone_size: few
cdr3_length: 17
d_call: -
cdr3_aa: CASSSFPKGSNNYGYTF
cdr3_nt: TGTGCCAGCAGCTCCTTTCCTAAGGGTTCGAACAACTATGGCTACACCTTC

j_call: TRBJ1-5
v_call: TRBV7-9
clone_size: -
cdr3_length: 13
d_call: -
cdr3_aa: CASSWREEGPQHF
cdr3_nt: TGTGCCAGCAGCTGGAGGGAAGAAGGGCCCCAGCATTTT

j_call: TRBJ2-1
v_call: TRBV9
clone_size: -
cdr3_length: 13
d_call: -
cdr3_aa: CASSPRRDNEQFF
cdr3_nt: TGTGCCAGCAGCCCAAGGAGGGACAATGAGCAGTTCTTC

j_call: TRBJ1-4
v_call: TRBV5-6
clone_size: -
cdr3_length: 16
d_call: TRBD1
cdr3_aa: CASSREQGAVNEKLFF
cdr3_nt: TGTGCCAGCAGCCGAGAACAGGGGGCGGTTAACGAAAAACTGTTTTTT

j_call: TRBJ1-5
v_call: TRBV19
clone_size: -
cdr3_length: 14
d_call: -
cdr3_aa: CASSIGLSNQPQHF
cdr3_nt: TGTGCCAGTAGTATAGGGTTGAGCAATCAGCCCCAGCATTTT

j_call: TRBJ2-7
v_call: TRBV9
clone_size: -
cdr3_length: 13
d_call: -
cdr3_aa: CASSVSYREEQYF
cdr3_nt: TGTGCCAGCAGCGTGTCTTATCGTGAGGAGCAGTACTTC

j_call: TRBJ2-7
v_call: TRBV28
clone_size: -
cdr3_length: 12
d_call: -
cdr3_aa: CASSSLTYEQYF
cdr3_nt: TGTGCCAGCAGTTCGCTCACCTACGAGCAGTACTTC

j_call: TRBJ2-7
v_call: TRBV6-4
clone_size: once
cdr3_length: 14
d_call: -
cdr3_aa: CASSLGPEAYEQYF
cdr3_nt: TGTGCCAGCAGTTTGGGACCCGAAGCCTACGAGCAGTACTTC

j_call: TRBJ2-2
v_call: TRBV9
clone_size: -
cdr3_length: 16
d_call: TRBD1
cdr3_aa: CASEGAGGTNTGELFF
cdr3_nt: TGTGCCAGTGAAGGGGCAGGGGGCACGAACACCGGGGAGCTGTTTTTT

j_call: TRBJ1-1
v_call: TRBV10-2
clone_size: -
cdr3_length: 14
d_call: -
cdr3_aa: CASSEEGQNTEAFF
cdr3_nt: TGCGCCAGCAGTGAGGAGGGACAGAACACTGAAGCTTTCTTT

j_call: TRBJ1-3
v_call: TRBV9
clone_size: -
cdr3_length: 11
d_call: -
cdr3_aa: CASSVGNTIYF
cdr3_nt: TGTGCCAGCAGCGTGGGAAACACCATATATTTT

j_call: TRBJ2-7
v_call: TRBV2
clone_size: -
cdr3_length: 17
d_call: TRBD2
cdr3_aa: CASSETSVGWSSYEQYF
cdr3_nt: TGTGCCAGCAGTGAAACTAGCGTCGGGTGGAGCTCCTACGAGCAGTACTTC

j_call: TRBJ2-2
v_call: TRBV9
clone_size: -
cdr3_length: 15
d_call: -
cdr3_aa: CASSARVTNTGELFF
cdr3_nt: TGTGCCAGCAGCGCTCGGGTCACGAACACCGGGGAGCTGTTTTTT

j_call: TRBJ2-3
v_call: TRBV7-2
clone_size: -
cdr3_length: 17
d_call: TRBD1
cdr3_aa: CASSSPARGPFADTQYF
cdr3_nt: TGTGCCAGCAGCTCCCCGGCCAGGGGGCCATTTGCAGATACGCAGTATTTT

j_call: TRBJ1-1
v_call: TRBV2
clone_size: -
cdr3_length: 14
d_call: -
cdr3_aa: CASSTGPLNTEAFF
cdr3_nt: TGTGCCAGCAGCACGGGACCTTTGAACACTGAAGCTTTCTTT

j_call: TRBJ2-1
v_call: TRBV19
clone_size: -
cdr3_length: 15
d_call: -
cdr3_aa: CASSMGASGYNEQFF
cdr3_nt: TGTGCCAGTAGTATGGGGGCTAGCGGTTACAATGAGCAGTTCTTC

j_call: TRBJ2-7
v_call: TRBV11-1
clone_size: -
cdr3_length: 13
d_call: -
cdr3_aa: CASSTRTEYEQYF
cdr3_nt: TGTGCCAGCAGCACCAGGACAGAGTACGAGCAGTACTTC

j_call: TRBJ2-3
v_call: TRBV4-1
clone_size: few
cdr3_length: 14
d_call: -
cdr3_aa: CASSQVEGTDTQYF
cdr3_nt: TGCGCCAGCAGCCAAGTGGAGGGCACAGATACGCAGTATTTT

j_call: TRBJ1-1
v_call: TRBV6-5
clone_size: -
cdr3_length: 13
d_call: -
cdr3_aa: CASSYGAPTEAFF
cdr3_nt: TGTGCCAGCAGTTACGGGGCTCCAACTGAAGCTTTCTTT

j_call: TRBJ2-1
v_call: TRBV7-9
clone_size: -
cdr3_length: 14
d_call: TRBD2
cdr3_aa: CASSRTSGSDEQFF
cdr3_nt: TGTGCCAGCAGCCGGACTAGCGGGAGCGATGAGCAGTTCTTC

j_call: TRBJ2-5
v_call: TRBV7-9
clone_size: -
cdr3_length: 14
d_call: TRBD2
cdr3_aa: CASSLVSGRETQYF
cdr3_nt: TGTGCCAGCAGCTTGGTGAGCGGGAGAGAGACCCAGTACTTC

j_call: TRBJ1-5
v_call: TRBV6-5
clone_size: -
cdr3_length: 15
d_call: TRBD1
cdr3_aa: CASSYAQGEHQPQHF
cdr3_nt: TGTGCCAGCAGTTACGCACAGGGGGAGCATCAGCCCCAGCATTTT

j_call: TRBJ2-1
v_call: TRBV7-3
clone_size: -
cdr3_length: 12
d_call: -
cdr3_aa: CASSEGVNEQFF
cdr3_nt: TGTGCCAGCAGTGAAGGGGTCAATGAGCAGTTCTTC

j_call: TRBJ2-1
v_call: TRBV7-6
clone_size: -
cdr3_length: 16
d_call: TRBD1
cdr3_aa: CASSLVAGGSYNEQFF
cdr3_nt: TGTGCCAGCAGCTTAGTGGCAGGGGGCTCCTACAATGAGCAGTTCTTC

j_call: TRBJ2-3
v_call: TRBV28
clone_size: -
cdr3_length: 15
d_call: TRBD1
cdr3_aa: CASRSTGLYTDTQYF
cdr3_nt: TGTGCCAGCAGGTCGACAGGGTTATACACAGATACGCAGTATTTT

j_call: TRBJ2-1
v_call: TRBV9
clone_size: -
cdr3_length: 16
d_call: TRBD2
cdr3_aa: CASSVGLAAPGDEQFF
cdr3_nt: TGTGCCAGCAGCGTGGGACTAGCGGCCCCTGGGGATGAGCAGTTCTTC

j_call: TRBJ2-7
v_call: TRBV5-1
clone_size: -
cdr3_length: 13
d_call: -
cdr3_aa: CASAGSDSYEQYF
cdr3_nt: TGCGCCAGCGCCGGGTCGGACTCCTACGAGCAGTACTTC